This T cell receptor (beta chain) derives from a study of early T cells in non-severe SARS-CoV-2 infection. Background on the study: Bulk RNA isolated from unsorted whole blood underwent sequencing; chains were not paired.

Researchers attached unique molecular identifiers to individual cDNA molecules. One entry per CDR3 protein, called by TCRdb with MiXCR from the 5' RACE reads. This table has roughly 26,000 distinct CDR3 sequences, roughly 4.6% appearing once. Trimming removed 4 bases from V and 4 bases from J; junction bases left unmatched: 7. The germline gives CDR1 LGHDT, CDR2 YNNKEL (reference sequence). This CDR3 comprises 15 residues. The sample taken for sequencing was whole blood. This clonotype originated in an adult who was a healthcare worker with PCR-confirmed SARS-CoV-2 infection or an uninfected control (not recorded which). The J gene is TRBJ2-1, the V gene TRBV3-1, with TRBD1 identical over 7 bases. The CDR3 DNA reads TGTGCCAGCAGCCGAGGGGGCAGCGGTTACAATGAGCAGTTCTTC. It encodes CASSRGGSGYNEQFF.